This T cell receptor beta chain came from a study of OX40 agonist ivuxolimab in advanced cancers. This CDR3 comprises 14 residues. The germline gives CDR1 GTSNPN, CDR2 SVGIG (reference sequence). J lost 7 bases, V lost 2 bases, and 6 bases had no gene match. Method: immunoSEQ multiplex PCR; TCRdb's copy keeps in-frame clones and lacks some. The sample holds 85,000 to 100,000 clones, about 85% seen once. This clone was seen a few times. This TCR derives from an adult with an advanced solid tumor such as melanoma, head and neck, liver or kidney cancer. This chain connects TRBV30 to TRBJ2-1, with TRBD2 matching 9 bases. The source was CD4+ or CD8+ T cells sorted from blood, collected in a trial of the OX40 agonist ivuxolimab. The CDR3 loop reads CAWSLWTSENEQFF. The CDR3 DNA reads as TGTGCCTGGAGTTTGTGGACTAGCGAGAATGAGCAGTTCTTC. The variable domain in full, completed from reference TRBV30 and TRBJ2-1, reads SQTIHQWPATLVQPVGSPLSLECTVEGTSNPNLYWYRQAAGRGLQLLFYSVGIGQISSEVPQNLSASRPQDRQFILSSKKLLLSDSGFYLCAWSLWTSENEQFFGPGTRLTVL.